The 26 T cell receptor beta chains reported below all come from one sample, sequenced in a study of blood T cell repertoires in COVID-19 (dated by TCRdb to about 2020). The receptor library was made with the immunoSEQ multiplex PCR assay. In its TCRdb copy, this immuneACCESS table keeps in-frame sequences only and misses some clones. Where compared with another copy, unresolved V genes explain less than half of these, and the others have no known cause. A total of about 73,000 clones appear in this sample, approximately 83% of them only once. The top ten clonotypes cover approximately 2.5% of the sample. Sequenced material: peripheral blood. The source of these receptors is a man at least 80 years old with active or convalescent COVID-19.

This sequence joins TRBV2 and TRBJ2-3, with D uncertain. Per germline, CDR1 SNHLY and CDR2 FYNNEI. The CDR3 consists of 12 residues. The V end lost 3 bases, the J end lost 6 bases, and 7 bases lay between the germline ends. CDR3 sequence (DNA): TGTGCCAGCAGTGACTCGTCGGATACGCAGTATTTT. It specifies CASSDSSDTQYF.

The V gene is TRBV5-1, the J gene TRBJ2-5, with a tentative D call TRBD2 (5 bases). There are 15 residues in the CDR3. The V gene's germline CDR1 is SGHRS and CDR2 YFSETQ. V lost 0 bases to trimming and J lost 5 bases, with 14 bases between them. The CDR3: CASSLDQRRRETQYF. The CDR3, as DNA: TGCGCCAGCAGCTTGGATCAGCGGCGACGTGAGACCCAGTACTTC.

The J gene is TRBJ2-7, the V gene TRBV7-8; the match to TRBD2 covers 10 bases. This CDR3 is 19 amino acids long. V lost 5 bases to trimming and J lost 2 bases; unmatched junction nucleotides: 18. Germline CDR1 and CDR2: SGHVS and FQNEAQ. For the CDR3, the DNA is TGTGCCAGCAGCCCCGCGAGGGGACTAGCGAGAAGAAACCCCTACGAGCAGTACTTC. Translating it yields CASSPARGLARRNPYEQYF.

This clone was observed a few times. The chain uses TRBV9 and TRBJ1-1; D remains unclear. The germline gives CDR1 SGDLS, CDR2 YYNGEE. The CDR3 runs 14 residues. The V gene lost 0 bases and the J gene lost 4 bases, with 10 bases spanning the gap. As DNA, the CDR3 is TGTGCCAGCAGCGTAGGTACCAAGAGCACTGAAGCTTTCTTT. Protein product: CASSVGTKSTEAFF.

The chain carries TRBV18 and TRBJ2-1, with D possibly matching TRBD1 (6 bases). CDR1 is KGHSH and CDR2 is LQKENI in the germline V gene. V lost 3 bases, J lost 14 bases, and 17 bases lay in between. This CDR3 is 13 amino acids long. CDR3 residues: CASSPGAGPGEFF. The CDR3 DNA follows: TGTGCCAGCTCACCGGGGGCCGGCCCAGGAGAGTTCTTC.

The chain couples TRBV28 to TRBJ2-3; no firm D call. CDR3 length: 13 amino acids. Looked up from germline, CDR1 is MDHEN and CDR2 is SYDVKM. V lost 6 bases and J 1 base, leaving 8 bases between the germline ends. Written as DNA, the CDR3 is TGTGCCAGCAGCCCAAGCGGCACAGATACGCAGTATTTT. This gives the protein CASSPSGTDTQYF.

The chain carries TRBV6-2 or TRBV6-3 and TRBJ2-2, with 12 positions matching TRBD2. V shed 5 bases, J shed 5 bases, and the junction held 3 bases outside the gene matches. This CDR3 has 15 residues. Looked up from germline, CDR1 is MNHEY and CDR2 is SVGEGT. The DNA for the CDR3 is TGTGCCAGCAGTCTAGCGGGAGGGCCGACCGGGGAGCTGTTTTTT. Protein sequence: CASSLAGGPTGELFF.

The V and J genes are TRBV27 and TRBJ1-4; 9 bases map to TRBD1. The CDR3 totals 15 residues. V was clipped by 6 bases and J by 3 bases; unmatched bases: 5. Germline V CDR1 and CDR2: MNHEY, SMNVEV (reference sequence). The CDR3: CASRRRDRANEKLFF. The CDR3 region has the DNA TGTGCCAGCAGACGCCGGGACAGGGCTAATGAAAAACTGTTTTTT.

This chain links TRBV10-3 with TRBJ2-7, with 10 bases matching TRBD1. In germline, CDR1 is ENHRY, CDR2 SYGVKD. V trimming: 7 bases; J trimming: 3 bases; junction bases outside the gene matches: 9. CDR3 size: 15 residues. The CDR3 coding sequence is TGTGCCATCACCAAAGGGACAGGGGATGGCTACGAGCAGTACTTC. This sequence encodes CAITKGTGDGYEQYF.

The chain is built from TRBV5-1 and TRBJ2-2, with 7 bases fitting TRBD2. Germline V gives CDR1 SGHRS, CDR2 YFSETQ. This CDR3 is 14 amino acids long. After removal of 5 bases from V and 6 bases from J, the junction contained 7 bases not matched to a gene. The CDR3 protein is CASRREPTPGELFF. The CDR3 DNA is TGCGCCAGCAGGCGGGAGCCGACTCCCGGGGAGCTGTTTTTT.

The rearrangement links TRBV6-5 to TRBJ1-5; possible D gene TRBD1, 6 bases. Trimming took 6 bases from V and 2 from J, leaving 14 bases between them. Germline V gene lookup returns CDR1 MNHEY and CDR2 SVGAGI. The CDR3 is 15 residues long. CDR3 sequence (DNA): TGTGCCAGCAGCAACAGGGATTTCGGCAATCAGCCCCAGCATTTT. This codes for CASSNRDFGNQPQHF.

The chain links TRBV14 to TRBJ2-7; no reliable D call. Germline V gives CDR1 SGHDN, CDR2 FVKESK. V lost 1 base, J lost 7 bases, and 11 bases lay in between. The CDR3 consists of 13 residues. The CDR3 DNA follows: TGTGCCAGCAGCCAAGGGTACAACAGAGAGCAGTACTTC. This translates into CASSQGYNREQYF.

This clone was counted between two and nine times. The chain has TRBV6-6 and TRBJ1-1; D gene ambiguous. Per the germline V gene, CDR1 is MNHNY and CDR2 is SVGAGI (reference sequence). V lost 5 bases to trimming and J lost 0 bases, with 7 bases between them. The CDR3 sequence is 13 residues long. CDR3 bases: TGTGCCAGCAGTAACAGAATGAACACTGAAGCTTTCTTT. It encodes CASSNRMNTEAFF.

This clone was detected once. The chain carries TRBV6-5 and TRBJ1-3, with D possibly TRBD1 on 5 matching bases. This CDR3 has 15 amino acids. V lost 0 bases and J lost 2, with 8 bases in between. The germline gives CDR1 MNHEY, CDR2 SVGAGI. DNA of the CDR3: TGTGCCAGCAGTTACTCGGGGACTGCTGGAAACACCATATATTTT. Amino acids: CASSYSGTAGNTIYF.

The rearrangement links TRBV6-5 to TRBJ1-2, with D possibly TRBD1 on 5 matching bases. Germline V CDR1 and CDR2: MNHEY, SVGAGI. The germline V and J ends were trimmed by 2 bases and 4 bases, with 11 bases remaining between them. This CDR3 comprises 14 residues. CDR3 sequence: CASSYAGLPYGYTF. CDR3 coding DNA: TGTGCCAGCAGTTACGCGGGGCTGCCCTATGGCTACACCTTC.

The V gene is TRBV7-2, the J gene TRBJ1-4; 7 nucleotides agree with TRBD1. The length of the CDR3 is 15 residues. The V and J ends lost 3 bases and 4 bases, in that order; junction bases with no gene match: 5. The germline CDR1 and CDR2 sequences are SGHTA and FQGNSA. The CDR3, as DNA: TGTGCCAGCAGCTTCCGGACAGGTCTTAATGAAAAACTGTTTTTT. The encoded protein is CASSFRTGLNEKLFF.

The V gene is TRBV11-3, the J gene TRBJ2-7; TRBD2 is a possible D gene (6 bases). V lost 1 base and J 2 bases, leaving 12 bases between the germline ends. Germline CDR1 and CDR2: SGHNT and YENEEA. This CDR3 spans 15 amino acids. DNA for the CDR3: TGTGCCAGCAGCTTAGGTCCGGGACTTACCTACGAGCAGTACTTC. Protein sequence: CASSLGPGLTYEQYF.

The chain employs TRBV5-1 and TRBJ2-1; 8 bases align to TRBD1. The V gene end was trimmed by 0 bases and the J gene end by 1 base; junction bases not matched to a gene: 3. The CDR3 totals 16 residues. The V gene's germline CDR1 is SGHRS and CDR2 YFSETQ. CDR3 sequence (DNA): TGCGCCAGCAGCTTGGGGACAGGGATTTCCTACAATGAGCAGTTCTTC. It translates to CASSLGTGISYNEQFF. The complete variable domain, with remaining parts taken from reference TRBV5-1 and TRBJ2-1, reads KAGVTQTPRYLIKTRGQQVTLSCSPISGHRSVSWYQQTPGQGLQFLFEYFSETQRNKGNFPGRFSGRQFSNSRSEMNVSTLELGDSALYLCASSLGTGISYNEQFFGPGTRLTVL.

The CDR3 DNA reads as TGTGCCAGCAGCTTAGGGCACCCTTATGGCTACACCTTC. Translated, it gives CASSLGHPYGYTF. This chain uses TRBV7-2 with TRBJ1-2; D gene ambiguous. The CDR3 has 13 residues. The germline gives CDR1 SGHTA, CDR2 FQGNSA. The V and J ends lost 1 base and 5 bases respectively, with 8 bases between them.

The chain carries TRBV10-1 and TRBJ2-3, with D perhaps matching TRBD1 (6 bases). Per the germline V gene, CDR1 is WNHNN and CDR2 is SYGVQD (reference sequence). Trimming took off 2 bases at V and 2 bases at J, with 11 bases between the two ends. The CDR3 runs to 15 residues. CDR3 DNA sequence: TGCGCCAGCAGTGAGCGGCAGGGGTCCACAGATACGCAGTATTTT. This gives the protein CASSERQGSTDTQYF.

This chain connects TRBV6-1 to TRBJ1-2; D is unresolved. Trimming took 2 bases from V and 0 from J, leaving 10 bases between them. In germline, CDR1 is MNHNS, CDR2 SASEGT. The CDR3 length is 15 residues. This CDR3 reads CASSENGRSNYGYTF. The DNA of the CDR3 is TGTGCCAGCAGTGAAAACGGCAGGTCTAACTATGGCTACACCTTC.

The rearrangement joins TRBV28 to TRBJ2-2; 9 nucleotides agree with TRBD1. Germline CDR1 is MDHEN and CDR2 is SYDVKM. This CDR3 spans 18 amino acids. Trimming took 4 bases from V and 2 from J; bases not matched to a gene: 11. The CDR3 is CASSSFPGTGFNTGELFF. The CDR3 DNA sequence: TGTGCCAGCAGTTCCTTCCCGGGGACAGGGTTTAACACCGGGGAGCTGTTTTTT. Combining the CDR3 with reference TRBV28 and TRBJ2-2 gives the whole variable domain DVKVTQSSRYLVKRTGEKVFLECVQDMDHENMFWYRQDPGLGLRLIYFSYDVKMKEKGDIPEGYSVSREKKERFSLILESASTNQTSMYLCASSSFPGTGFNTGELFFGEGSRLTVL.

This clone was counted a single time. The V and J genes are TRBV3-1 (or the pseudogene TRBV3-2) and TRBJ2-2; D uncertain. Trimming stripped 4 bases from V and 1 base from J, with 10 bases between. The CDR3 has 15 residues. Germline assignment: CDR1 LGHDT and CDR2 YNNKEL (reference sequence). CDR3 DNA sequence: TGTGCCAGCAGCCCTACGCGCGGGAACACCGGGGAGCTGTTTTTT. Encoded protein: CASSPTRGNTGELFF.

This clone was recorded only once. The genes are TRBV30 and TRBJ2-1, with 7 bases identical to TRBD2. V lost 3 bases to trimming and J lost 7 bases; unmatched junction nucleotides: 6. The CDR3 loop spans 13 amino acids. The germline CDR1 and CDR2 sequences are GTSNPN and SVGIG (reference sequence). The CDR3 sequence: CAWSPGRGNEQFF. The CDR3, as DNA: TGTGCCTGGAGCCCGGGGCGGGGGAATGAGCAGTTCTTC.

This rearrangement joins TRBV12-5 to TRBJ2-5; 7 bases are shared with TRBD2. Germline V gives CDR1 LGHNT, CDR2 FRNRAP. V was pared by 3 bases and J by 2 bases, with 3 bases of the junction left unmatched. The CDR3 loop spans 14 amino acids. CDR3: CASGFLAEQETQYF. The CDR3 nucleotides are TGTGCTAGTGGTTTTCTAGCGGAACAAGAGACCCAGTACTTC. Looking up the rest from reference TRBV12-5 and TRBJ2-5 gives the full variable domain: DARVTQTPRHKVTEMGQEVTMRCQPILGHNTVFWYRQTMMQGLELLAYFRNRAPLDDSGMPKDRFSAEMPDATLATLKIQPSEPRDSAVYFCASGFLAEQETQYFGPGTRLLVL.

CDR3 region: CASSATGGYGYTF. The CDR3 nucleotides read TGTGCCAGCAGCGCGACGGGGGGCTATGGCTACACCTTC. This sequence joins TRBV13 and TRBJ1-2, with D maybe TRBD1 (5 bases). The germline V gene encodes CDR1 PRHDT and CDR2 FYEKMQ (reference sequence). The CDR3 extends over 13 amino acids. Between the trimmed V and J ends, which lost 5 bases and 4 bases, there was a span of 11 bases.